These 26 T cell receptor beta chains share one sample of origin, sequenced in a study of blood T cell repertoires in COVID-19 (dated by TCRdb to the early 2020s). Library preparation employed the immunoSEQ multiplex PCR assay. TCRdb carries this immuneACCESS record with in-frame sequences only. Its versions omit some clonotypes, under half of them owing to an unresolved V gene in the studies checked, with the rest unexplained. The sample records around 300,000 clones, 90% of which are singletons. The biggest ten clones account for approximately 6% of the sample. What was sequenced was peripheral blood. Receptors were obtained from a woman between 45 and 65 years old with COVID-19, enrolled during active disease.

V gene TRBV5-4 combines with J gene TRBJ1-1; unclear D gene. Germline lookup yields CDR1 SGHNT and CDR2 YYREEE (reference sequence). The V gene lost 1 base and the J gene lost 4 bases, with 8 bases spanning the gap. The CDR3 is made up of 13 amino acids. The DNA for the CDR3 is TGTGCCAGCAGCTTGCGAGGGATCACTGAAGCTTTCTTT. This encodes CASSLRGITEAFF.

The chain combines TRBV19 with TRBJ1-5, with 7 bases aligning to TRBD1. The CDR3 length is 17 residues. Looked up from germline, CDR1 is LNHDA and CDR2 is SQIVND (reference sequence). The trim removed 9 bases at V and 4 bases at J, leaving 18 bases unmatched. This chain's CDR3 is CASRSPRADRVNQPQHF. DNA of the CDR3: TGTGCCAGCCGTTCCCCCCGGGCAGACAGGGTAAATCAGCCCCAGCATTTT.

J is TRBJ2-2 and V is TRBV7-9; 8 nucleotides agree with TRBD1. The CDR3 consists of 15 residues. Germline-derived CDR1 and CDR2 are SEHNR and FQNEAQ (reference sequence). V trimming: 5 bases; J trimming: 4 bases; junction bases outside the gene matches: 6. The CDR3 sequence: CASSARQGRTGELFF. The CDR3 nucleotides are TGTGCCAGCAGCGCCCGACAGGGGCGCACCGGGGAGCTGTTTTTT.

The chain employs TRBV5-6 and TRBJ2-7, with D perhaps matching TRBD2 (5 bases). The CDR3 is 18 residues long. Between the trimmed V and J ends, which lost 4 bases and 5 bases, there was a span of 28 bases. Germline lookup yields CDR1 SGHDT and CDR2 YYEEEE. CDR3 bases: TGTGCCAGCAGCCCTGACCCTTGGACTGGACCTTCCCTAGACGAGCAGTACTTC. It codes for CASSPDPWTGPSLDEQYF. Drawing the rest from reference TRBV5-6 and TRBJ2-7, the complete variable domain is DAGVTQSPTHLIKTRGQQVTLRCSPKSGHDTVSWYQQALGQGPQFIFQYYEEEERQRGNFPDRFSGHQFPNYSSELNVNALLLGDSALYLCASSPDPWTGPSLDEQYFGPGTRLTVT.

The CDR3 DNA reads as TGTGCCAGCAGTTTAAGGGGCCCCAGCAATCAGCCCCAGCATTTT. Its protein product is CASSLRGPSNQPQHF. This rearrangement joins TRBV27 to TRBJ1-5, with D possibly matching TRBD1 (5 bases). The CDR3 is 15 amino acids. CDR1 is MNHEY and CDR2 is SMNVEV in the germline V gene (reference sequence). Trimming removed 2 bases at V and 1 base at J, with 9 bases between.

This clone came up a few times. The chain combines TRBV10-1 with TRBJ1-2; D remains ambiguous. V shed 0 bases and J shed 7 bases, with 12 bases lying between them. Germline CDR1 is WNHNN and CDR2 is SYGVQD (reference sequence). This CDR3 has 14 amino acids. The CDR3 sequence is CASSESSGDSGYTF. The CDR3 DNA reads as TGCGCCAGCAGTGAGTCGAGCGGGGATAGTGGCTACACCTTC.

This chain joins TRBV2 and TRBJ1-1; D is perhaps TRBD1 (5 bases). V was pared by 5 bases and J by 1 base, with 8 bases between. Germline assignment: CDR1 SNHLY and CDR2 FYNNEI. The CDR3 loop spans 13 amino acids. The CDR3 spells CASSPGQNTEAFF. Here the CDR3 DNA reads TGTGCCAGCAGTCCCGGACAGAACACTGAAGCTTTCTTT. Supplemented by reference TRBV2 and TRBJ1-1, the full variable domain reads EPEVTQTPSHQVTQMGQEVILRCVPISNHLYFYWYRQILGQKVEFLVSFYNNEISEKSEIFDDQFSVERPDGSNFTLKIRSTKLEDSAMYFCASSPGQNTEAFFGQGTRLTVV.

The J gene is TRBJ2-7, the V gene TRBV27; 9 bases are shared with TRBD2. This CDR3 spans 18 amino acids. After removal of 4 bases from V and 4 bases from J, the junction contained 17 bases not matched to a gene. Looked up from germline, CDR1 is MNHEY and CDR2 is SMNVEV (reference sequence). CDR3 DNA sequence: TGTGCCAGCAGTTCCCGAGGACTAGCGAGGGGAACCGGTTACGAGCAGTACTTC. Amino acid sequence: CASSSRGLARGTGYEQYF.

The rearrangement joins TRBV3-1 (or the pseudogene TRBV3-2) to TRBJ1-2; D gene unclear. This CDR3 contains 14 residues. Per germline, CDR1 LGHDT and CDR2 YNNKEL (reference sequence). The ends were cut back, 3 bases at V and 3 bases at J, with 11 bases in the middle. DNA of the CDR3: TGTGCCAGCAGCCAGAGGGTGGCTCACTATGGCTACACCTTC. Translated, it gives CASSQRVAHYGYTF.

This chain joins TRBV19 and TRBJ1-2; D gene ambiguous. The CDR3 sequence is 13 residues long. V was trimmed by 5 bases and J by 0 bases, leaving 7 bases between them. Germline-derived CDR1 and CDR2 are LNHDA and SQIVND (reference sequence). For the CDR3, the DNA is TGTGCCAGTAGTGAGACACCTAACTATGGCTACACCTTC. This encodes CASSETPNYGYTF.

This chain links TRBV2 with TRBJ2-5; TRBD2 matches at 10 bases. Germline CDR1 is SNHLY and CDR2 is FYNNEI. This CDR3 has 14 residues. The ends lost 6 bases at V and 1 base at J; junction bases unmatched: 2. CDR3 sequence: CASRRTSGQETQYF. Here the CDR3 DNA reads TGTGCCAGCAGAAGGACTAGCGGCCAAGAGACCCAGTACTTC.

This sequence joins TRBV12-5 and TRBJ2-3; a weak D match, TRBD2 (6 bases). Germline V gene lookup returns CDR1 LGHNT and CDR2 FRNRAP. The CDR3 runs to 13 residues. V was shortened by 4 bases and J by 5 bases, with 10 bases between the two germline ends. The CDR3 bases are TGTGCTAGTGGTTGGGGACTTGGAGATACGCAGTATTTT. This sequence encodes CASGWGLGDTQYF.

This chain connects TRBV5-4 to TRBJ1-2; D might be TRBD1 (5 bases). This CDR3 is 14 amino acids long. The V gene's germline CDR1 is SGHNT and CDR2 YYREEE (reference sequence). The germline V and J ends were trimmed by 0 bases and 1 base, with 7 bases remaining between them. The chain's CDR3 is CASSLGQNNYGYTF. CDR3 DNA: TGTGCCAGCAGCTTGGGACAGAATAACTATGGCTACACCTTC. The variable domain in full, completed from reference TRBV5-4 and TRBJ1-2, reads ETGVTQSPTHLIKTRGQQVTLRCSSQSGHNTVSWYQQALGQGPQFIFQYYREEENGRGNFPPRFSGLQFPNYSSELNVNALELDDSALYLCASSLGQNNYGYTFGSGTRLTVV.

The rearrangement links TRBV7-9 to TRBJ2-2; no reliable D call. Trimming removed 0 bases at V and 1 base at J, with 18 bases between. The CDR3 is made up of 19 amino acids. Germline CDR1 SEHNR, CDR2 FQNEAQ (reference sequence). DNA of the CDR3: TGTGCCAGCAGCTTAGCGAGTCTGGATCCACGGGTGAACACCGGGGAGCTGTTTTTT. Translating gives CASSLASLDPRVNTGELFF.

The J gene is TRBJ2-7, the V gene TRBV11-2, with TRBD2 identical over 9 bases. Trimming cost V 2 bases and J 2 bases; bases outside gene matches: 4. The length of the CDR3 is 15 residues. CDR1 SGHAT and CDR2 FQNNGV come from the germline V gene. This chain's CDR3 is CASSLLAGITYEQYF. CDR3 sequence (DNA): TGTGCCAGCAGCTTACTAGCGGGAATCACCTACGAGCAGTACTTC. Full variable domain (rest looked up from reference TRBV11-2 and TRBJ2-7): EAGVAQSPRYKIIEKRQSVAFWCNPISGHATLYWYQQILGQGPKLLIQFQNNGVVDDSQLPKDRFSAERLKGVDSTLKIQPAKLEDSAVYLCASSLLAGITYEQYFGPGTRLTVT.

The chain's CDR3 is CASSATGGNYNEQFF. In DNA form, the CDR3 reads TGTGCCAGCAGCGCTACAGGGGGCAATTACAATGAGCAGTTCTTC. The chain carries TRBV7-8 and TRBJ2-1; 9 nucleotides agree with TRBD1. Unmatched junction bases numbered 6, after V lost 5 bases and J lost 4 bases. CDR3 length equals 15 residues. Germline-derived CDR1 and CDR2 are SGHVS and FQNEAQ.

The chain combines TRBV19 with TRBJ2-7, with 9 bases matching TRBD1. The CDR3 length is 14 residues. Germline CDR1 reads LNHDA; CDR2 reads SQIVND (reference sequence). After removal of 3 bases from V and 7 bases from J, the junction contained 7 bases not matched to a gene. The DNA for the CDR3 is TGTGCCAGTAGTATGGCAGGGGGGACAGGGGAGCAGTACTTC. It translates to CASSMAGGTGEQYF.

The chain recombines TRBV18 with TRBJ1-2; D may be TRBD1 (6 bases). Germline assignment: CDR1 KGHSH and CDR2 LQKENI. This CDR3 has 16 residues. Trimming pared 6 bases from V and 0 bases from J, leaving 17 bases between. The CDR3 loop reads CASSRWQGLSNYGYTF. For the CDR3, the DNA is TGTGCCAGCTCGCGGTGGCAGGGGCTTTCTAACTATGGCTACACCTTC.

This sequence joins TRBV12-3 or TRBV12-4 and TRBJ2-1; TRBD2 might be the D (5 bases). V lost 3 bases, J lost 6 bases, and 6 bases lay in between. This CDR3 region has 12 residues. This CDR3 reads CASSFEGNEQFF. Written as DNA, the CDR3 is TGTGCCAGCAGTTTTGAGGGCAATGAGCAGTTCTTC.

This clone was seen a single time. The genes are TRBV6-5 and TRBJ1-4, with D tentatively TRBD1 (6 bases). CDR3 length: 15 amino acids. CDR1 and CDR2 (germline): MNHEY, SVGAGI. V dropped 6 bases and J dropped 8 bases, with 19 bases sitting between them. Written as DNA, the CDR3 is TGTGCCAGCAGCCAGAGAGAGGGGGTTCGAGAAAAACTGTTTTTT. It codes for CASSQREGVREKLFF.

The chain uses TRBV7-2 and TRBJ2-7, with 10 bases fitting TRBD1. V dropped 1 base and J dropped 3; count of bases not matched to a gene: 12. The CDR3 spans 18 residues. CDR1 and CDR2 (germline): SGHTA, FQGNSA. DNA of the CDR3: TGTGCCAGCAGCTTAGGAGGGTGGGGGGACAGGGGTCGCTACGAGCAGTACTTC. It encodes CASSLGGWGDRGRYEQYF.

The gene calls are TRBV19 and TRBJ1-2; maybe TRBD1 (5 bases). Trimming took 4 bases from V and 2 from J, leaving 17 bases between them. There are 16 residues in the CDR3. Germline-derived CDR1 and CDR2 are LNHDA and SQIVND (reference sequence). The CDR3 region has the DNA TGTGCCAGTAGTACCACCGACAGCCCTAAAAACTATGGCTACACCTTC. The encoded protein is CASSTTDSPKNYGYTF.

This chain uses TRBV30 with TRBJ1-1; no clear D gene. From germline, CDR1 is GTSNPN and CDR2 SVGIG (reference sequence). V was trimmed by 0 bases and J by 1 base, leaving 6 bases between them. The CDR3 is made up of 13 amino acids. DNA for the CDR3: TGTGCCTGGAGTGTAAACAGGAACACTGAAGCTTTCTTT. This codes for CAWSVNRNTEAFF.

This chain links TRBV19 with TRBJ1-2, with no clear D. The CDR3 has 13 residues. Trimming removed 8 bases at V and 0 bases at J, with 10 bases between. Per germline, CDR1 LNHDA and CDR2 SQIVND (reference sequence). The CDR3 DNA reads TGTGCCAGTGCCTTCGTAGCTAACTATGGCTACACCTTC. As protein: CASAFVANYGYTF.

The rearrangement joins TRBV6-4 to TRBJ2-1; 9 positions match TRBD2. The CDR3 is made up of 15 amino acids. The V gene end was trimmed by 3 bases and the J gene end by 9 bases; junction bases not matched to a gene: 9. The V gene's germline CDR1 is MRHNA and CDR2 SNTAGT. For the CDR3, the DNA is TGTGCCAGCAGTGAGCGGGAGGGCCGATTAGGTGAGCAGTTCTTC. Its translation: CASSEREGRLGEQFF.

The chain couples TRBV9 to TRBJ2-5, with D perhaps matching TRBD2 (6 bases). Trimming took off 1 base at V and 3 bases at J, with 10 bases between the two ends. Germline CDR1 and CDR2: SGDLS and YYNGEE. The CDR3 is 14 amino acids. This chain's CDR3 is CASSVPGLKETQYF. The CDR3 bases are TGTGCCAGCAGCGTACCGGGACTCAAAGAGACCCAGTACTTC.